Described below is a single T cell receptor beta chain sequence and its context. Its specificity is unknown. The sample belongs to a study of cytomegalovirus exposure and HLA in healthy donors. Study-wide results and caveats: In the approximately 120 validation repertoires, a later analysis found that first-cohort TCR clusters tended to co-occur. In vitro work confirmed that a few CMV-associated chains recognize CMV antigens. Reports showed the classifier diagnosing cytomegalovirus status with high specificity and sensitivity. The study designated about 180 TCR beta chains cytomegalovirus-associated.

Trimming removed 0 bases at V and 4 bases at J, with 10 bases between. CDR3 length: 14 residues. Germline assignment: CDR1 SGDLS and CDR2 YYNGEE. TCRdb keeps only in-frame clones here, not all; method: immunoSEQ multiplex PCR. The sample consists of 150,000 to 200,000 clones, around four fifths of them appearing once. Source material: PBMCs. The receptor's source is a young man in good health and CMV-seropositive. V and J are TRBV9 and TRBJ1-2, with D tentatively TRBD1 (5 bases). CDR3 in DNA: TGTGCCAGCAGCGTAGGGGGGGGGATCTATGGCTACACCTTC. Its translation: CASSVGGGIYGYTF.